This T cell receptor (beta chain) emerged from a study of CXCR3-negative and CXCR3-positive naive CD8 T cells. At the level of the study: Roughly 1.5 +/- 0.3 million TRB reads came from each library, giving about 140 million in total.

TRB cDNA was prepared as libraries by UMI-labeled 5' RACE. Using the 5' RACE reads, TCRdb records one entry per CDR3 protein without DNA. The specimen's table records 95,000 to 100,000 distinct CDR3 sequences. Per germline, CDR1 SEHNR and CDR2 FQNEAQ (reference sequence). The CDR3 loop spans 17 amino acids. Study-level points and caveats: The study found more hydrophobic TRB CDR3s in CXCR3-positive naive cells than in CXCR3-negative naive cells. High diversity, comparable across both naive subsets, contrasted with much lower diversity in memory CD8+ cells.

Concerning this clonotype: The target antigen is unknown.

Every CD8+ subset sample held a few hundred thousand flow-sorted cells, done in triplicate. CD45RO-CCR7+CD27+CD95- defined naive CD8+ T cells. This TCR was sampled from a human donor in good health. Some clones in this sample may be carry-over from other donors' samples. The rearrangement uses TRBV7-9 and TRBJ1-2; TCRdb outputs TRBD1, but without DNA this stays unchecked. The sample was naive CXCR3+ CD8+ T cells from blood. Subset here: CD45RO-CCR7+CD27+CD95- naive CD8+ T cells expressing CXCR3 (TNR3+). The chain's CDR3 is CASSPAIDSANRQGYTF.